The following is a T cell receptor beta chain sequence with its context. Its antigen target is currently unknown. No base qualities exist here, and no much larger clone lies one base off it. These data are taken from a study of cytomegalovirus exposure and HLA in healthy donors (dated by TCRdb to about 2017). About the study as a whole: According to an earlier analysis of 587 of the donors, about 179 million T cells yielded some 110 million unique TCR beta sequences and 250 to 350 Gb of sequence data. Roughly five DR-DQ haplotypes were handled as single units for association and clustering because linkage in the cohort was strong. Donor age, sex, ethnicity and CMV serostatus were collected together with the repertoire data. Every discovery cohort repertoire had been produced on one sequencing platform. An early release that covered about 640 HLA-typed donors contained approximately 300 gigabases of sequencing data and about 93 million unique TCR sequences. The study was designed to test whether signatures of past pathogen exposure could be identified by cataloging public T cell receptors. Rather than using new phenotypic data, the later analysis identified candidate immune exposures from TCR beta sequences and from how often those sequences occurred across donors. A separate validation cohort of 100 to 150 different subjects was used in addition to the approximately 610-subject first cohort. Across approximately 400 genotyped donors of the cohort, an average of approximately 240,000 unique TCR beta nucleotide sequences per donor were sequenced, and approximately 17% of those sequences were non-productive. Typing coverage varied by locus: roughly 629-630 donors for A, B, C, DRB1 and DQB1; approximately 520 for DQA1; about 570 for DPA1; around 490 for DPB1. To decide whether each TCR beta V gene segment behaved as functional or pseudogenic, an earlier analysis of approximately 600 of the donors relied on high-throughput TCR beta sequencing. The study used immunosequencing to profile the T cell repertoires of approximately 630 subjects and linked those repertoires to cytomegalovirus serostatus. Class I and class II HLA loci were covered by the typing at four-digit resolution. To study patterns of TCR occurrence, a later analysis re-analyzed previously published TCR beta repertoires from several hundred donors and added high-resolution HLA genotyping. The study combined high-throughput TCR immunosequencing, statistical association of individual TCRs with disease status, and machine learning to predict cytomegalovirus infection status. Among the roughly 400 genotyped donors, 81% belonged to the genetic ancestry cluster associated with self-reported Caucasian donors. In a later genetic analysis, genome-wide SNP genotypes for about 55% of the roughly 700 donors were used, and that subset was treated as a discovery cohort. General findings and caveats noted by the study authors: Correlated functional status among segregating V segments might reflect linkage disequilibrium, but an unknown experimental factor could not be ruled out. Some IMGT-functional V segments, including TRBV6-2 and TRBV6-3, could not be distinguished by the 87-base-pair reads and were therefore excluded. The authors suggested that the approach could potentially be extended to other disease states and immunological phenotypes. A few of the identified cytomegalovirus-associated TCR beta chains were confirmed in vitro to be specific for cytomegalovirus antigens. In a later analysis, the rate of TCR association differed among HLA loci, with DRB1 alleles having the most associated TCRs and HLA-C alleles having the fewest. A later genetic analysis associated a missense DCLRE1C variant with V-gene and J-gene trimming of TCR beta chains, and an independent cohort replicated the association. The sequencing pipeline was judged likely to have produced a cluster of highly shared sequence variants as a technical artifact. A total of around 150 TCR beta chains were listed by the study as associated with cytomegalovirus. A later genetic analysis reported fewer N-insertions in productive TCRs among donors in an Asian-associated ancestry cluster than the 666-donor mean. In a later analysis, HLA-associated TCR beta chains were found to be more clonally expanded and to have lower generation probabilities than equally common non-associated chains. A further reported finding was that TCR beta sequences accurately predicted the HLA-A and HLA-B alleles for most subjects in the first cohort. Most CMV-associated TCR beta chains appeared to be HLA-restricted in a later analysis, and the HLA associations seemed to be driven largely by CMV exposure. In an earlier analysis of 587 of the donors, most TCR beta V segments appeared in productive rearrangements about 87% or about 30% of the time, broadly matching IMGT annotations. Only TCR beta chains were sequenced in this cohort, and the absence of alpha or paired-chain data limited detectable features. Specific HLA alleles were associated with 16,951 TCR beta sequences at a false discovery rate of 0.05 in a later analysis. HLA typing was unavailable for some donors at each locus, so association tests used only the typed subset. Immune exposure information for the cohort was limited to CMV serostatus. When HLA alleles, especially DR and DQ, strongly co-occurred, attributing TCR associations to individual alleles was difficult. In both the original and validation cohorts, the classifier was reported to diagnose cytomegalovirus status with high specificity and sensitivity. The earlier analysis of 450 to 700 of the donors excluded 15 to 20 rarely observed V segments, including chromosome 9 orphons, because counts were too low. According to a later analysis, parvovirus B19, influenza, CMV and Epstein-Barr virus appeared linked to several top co-occurrence clusters. Across donors, most TCR sequences were observed very rarely, whereas some public TCRs were present in many individuals. Sequencing depth was assumed to be roughly uniform across donors in the presence/absence analyses, though that assumption may not hold.

As encoded in the germline V gene (reference sequence), CDR1 is SEHNR while CDR2 is FQNEAQ. The CDR3 holds 14 amino acids from the cysteine to the phenylalanine. Only CDR3 DNA remains: 42 bases, in frame from the first base. The junction shows trimming of 6 bases on V and 0 bases on J, and the gene matches do not reach 0 bases of it. The cohort was made up of 500 to 800 healthy bone marrow donors. Cohort members were all nominally healthy when sampled, although unrecorded immune exposures were likely present. The donor was CMV seropositive and was included in the group of 250 to 300 seropositive cohort members. Every donor gave a peripheral blood sample, and the peripheral blood mononuclear cells from that sample were used for TCR beta sequencing. Genomic DNA extraction from the blood cell samples was performed with the Qiagen DNeasy Blood Extraction Kit. Library generation was performed with the immunoSEQ multiplex PCR assay. For the multiplex PCR, a mixture combining 60 forward primers for TCR Vbeta segments and 13 reverse primers for TCR Jbeta segments was used. A multiplex PCR assay on genomic DNA amplified the CDR3 region of rearranged TCR beta genes. Amplified TCR beta libraries were sequenced as 87-base-pair reads on the Illumina HiSeq System. From the authors' description of their analysis: A later analysis counted tens of millions of unique TCR beta chains across the 500 to 850 repertoires, and about 10 million of these chains were shared by at least two donors. To remove PCR and sequencing errors, raw reads were error-corrected and collapsed into unique sequences using a nearest-neighbor algorithm that merged closely related sequences. To assign V, D and J gene segments, CDR3 sequences were aligned to IMGT reference sequences. For a sequence to be retained, at least a six-nucleotide match to both a V gene segment and a J gene segment was required. A rearrangement was called productive if the CDR3 had no stop codons and remained in frame with V and J, and every other rearrangement was called non-productive. CDR3 was defined according to IMGT convention as the region running from the second conserved V-encoded cysteine to the conserved J-encoded phenylalanine. In an earlier analysis of 500 to 650 of the donors, sequences lacking an unambiguous match to a single V gene segment were excluded. In an earlier analysis of several hundred of the donors, V segments were called functional above 56.7% productive rearrangements and were called segregating when the between-donor standard deviation exceeded 5%. A statistical classification framework was developed to diagnose cytomegalovirus status using the catalog of TCR beta chain sequences. V and J gene assignment, in a later analysis, came from comparing TCR nucleotide sequences with IMGT/GENE-DB human TR gene sequences. The TCRdist pipeline was used in a later analysis to assign CDR3 sequences and most-parsimonious VDJ recombination scenarios. In a later analysis, each TCR beta chain was defined by its CDR3 amino acid sequence together with its V-gene family, and reads without a unique V-gene family were excluded. As a way to deal with suspected cross-contamination and a sequencing artifact, a later analysis dropped more than 500 nucleotide sequences that were highly shared and had low generation probability. A later analysis calculated a clonal expansion index for each public chain from normalized within-repertoire ranks of inferred template counts. In a later analysis, generation probabilities were computed using a VDJ recombination model fitted to out-of-frame rearrangements, and the results were checked against IGoR. In a later analysis, hypergeometric tests were used to score TCR-TCR, TCR-HLA and TCR-CMV co-occurrence, with a repertoire-size bias correction applied to TCR pairs. False discovery rates were estimated in a later analysis by permuting HLA or CMV assignments 20 times. In a later analysis, co-occurring TCRs were grouped using DBSCAN, and TCRdist sequence similarity was added for clustering within HLA-allele-positive subsets. Repertoires with fewer than 30,000 or more than 120,000 public chains, plus five repertoires with anomalous nucleotide sharing, were excluded from co-occurrence clustering. TCRdb limited this immuneACCESS table to in-frame rearrangements with V and J called. A share of clones is missing; checked studies link under half to unresolved V genes, and the rest is unexplained. Clone size and the V and J calls come from that table; the DNA yielded D and trimming. The sample profile shows tens of thousands of clones; more than 55% of them were found once. Jointly, the top ten make up under 25% of the sample.

Here the chain combines TRBV7-9 and TRBJ2-3; 10 bases in the middle match TRBD1. This TCR was sampled from a woman aged 50 to 65 in good health and CMV-seropositive. Material: PBMCs. The DNA is as follows: TGTGCCAGCAGGGACAGGGGGAGCACAGATACGCAGTATTTT. This gives the protein CASRDRGSTDTQYF.